Sequencing of this TCR beta chain was carried out in a study of blood T cell repertoires in COVID-19. Overall study: Samples of COVID-19 (acute and convalescent) were obtained from the United States, Italy and Spain. Nucleic acid was either cDNA or gDNA, and it came from T cells, B-cell-depleted T cells, or PBMCs.

In the original analysis: Estimates of nucleated cell counts were drawn from the amplification of reference gene primers. Profiled with immunoSEQ multiplex PCR; TCRdb holds only in-frame clones, not every one. That table supplies the V and J calls and clone size; D and trimming were determined from the DNA. The data show around 300,000 clones, roughly 87% seen once. V was clipped by 6 bases and J by 5 bases; unmatched bases: 11. Per the germline V gene, CDR1 is MDHEN and CDR2 is SYDVKM. CDR3 length: 15 amino acids. The specimen was peripheral blood. The chain is built from TRBV28 and TRBJ2-7, with TRBD2 matching over 9 bases. This receptor was taken from a man between 18 and 29 years old with active or convalescent COVID-19. Here the CDR3 DNA reads TGTGCCAGCAGAGATACCGGGACTAGCATCCACGAGCAGTACTTC. It translates to CASRDTGTSIHEQYF.